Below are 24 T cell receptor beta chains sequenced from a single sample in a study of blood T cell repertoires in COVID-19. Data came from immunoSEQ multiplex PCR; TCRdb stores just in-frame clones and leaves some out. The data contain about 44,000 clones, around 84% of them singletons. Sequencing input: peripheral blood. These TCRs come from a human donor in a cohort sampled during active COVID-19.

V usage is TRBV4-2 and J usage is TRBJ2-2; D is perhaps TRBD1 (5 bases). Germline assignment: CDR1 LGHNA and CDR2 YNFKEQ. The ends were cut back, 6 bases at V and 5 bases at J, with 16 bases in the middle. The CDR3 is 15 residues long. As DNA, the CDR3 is TGTGCCAGCAGTCTAACCCTCGCAGGGACCGGGGAGCTGTTTTTT. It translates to CASSLTLAGTGELFF.

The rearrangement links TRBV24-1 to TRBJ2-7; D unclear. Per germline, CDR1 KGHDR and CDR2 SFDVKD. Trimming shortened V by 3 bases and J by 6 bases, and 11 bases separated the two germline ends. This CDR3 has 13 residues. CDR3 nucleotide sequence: TGTGCCACCAGTGATGCGTCCCGCCTCGAGCAGTACTTC. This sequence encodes CATSDASRLEQYF.

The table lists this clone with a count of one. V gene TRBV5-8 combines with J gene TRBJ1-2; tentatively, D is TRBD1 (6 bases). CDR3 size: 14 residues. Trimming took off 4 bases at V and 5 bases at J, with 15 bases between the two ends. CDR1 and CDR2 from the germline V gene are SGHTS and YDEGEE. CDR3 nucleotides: TGTGCCAGCAGCCAGACGGAACAGGGATATGGCTACACCTTC. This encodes CASSQTEQGYGYTF.

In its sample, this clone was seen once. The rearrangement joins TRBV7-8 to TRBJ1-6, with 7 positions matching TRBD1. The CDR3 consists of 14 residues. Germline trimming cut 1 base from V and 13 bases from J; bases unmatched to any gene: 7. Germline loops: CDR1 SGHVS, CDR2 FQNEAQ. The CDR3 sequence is CASSLGQGPSPLHF. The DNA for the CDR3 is TGTGCCAGCAGCTTAGGACAGGGTCCCTCCCCCCTCCACTTT.

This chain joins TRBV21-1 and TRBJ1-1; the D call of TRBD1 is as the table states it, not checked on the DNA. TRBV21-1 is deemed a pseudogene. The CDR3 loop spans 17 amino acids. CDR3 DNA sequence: TGTGCCAGCAGCGGCCGGGACAGGGGGCCTGGGAACACTGAAGCTTTCTTT. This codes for CASSGRDRGPGNTEAFF.

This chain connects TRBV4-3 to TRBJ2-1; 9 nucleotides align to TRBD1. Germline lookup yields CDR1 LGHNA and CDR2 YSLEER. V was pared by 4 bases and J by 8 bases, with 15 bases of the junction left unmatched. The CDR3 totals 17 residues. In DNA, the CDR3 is TGCGCCAGCAGCCTGGCGCCTGGGGCCACAGGGGGCGATGAGCAGTTCTTC. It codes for CASSLAPGATGGDEQFF.

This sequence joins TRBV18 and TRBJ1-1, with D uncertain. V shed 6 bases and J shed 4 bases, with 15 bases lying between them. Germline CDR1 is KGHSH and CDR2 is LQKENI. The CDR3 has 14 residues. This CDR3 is CASSSDTLSTEAFF. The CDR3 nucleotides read TGTGCCAGCTCGTCCGACACCCTGAGCACTGAAGCTTTCTTT.

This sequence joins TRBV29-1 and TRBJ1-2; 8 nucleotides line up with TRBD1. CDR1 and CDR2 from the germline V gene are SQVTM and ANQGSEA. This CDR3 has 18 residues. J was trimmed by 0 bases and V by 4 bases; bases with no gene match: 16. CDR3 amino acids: CSVGGYGQGKGANYGYTF. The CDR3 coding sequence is TGCAGCGTTGGGGGGTACGGACAGGGAAAAGGGGCTAACTATGGCTACACCTTC. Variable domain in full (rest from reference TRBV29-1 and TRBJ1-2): SAVISQKPSRDICQRGTSLTIQCQVDSQVTMMFWYRQQPGQSLTLIATANQGSEATYESGFVIDKFPISRPNLTFSTLTVSNMSPEDSSIYLCSVGGYGQGKGANYGYTFGSGTRLTVV.

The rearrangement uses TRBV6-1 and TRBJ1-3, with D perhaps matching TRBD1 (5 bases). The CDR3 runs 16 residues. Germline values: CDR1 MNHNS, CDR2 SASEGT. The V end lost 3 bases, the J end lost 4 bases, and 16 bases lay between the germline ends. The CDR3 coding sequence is TGTGCCAGCAGTGATGACAGCCCTTCGGAAGGAAACACCATATATTTT. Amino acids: CASSDDSPSEGNTIYF.

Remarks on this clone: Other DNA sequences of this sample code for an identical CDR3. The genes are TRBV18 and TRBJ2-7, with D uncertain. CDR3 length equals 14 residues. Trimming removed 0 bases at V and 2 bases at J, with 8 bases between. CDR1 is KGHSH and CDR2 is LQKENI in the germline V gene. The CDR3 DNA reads TGTGCCAGCTCACCACCGACACCTACCTACGAGCAGTACTTC. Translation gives CASSPPTPTYEQYF.

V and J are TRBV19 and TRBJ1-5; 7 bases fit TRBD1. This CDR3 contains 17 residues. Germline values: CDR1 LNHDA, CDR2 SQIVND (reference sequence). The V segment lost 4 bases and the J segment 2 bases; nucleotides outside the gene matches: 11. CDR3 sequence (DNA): TGTGCCAGTAGTACCCCACACAGGGGTCCACGCAATCAGCCCCAGCATTTT. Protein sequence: CASSTPHRGPRNQPQHF. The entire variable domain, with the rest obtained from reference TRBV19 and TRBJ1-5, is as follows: DGGITQSPKYLFRKEGQNVTLSCEQNLNHDAMYWYRQDPGQGLRLIYYSQIVNDFQKGDIAEGYSVSREKKESFPLTVTSAQKNPTAFYLCASSTPHRGPRNQPQHFGDGTRLSIL.

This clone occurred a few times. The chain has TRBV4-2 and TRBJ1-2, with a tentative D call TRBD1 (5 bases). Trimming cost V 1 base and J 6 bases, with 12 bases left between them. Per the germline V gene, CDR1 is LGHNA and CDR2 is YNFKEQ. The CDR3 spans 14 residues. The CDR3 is CASSQGGARDGYTF. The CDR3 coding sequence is TGTGCCAGCAGCCAAGGTGGGGCAAGAGATGGCTACACCTTC.

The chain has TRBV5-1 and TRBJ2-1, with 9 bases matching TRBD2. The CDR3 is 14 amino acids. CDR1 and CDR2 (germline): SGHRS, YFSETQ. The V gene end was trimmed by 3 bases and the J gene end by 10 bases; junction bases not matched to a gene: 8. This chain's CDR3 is CASSSGTSSFEQFF. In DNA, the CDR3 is TGCGCCAGCAGCTCCGGGACTAGCTCTTTCGAGCAGTTCTTC.

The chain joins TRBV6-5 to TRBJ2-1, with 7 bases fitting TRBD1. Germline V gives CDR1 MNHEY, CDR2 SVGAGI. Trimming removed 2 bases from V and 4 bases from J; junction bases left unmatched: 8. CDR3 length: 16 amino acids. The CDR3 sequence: CASSYDRTGGYNEQFF. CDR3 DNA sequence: TGTGCCAGCAGTTACGACAGGACAGGCGGATACAATGAGCAGTTCTTC.

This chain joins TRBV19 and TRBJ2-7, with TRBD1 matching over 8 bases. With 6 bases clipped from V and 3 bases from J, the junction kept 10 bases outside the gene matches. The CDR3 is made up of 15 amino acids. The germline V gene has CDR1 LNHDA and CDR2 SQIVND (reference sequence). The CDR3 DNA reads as TGTGCCAGTAGCCTAAAAGGGACAGGAGTCTACGAGCAGTACGTC. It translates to CASSLKGTGVYEQYV.

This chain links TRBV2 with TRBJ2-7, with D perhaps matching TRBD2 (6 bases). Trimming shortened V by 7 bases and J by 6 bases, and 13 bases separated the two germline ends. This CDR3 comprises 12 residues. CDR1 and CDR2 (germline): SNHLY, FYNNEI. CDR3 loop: CASNLWRGEQYF. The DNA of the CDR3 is TGTGCCAGCAATTTGTGGCGGGGCGAGCAGTACTTC. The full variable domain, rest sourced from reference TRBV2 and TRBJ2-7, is EPEVTQTPSHQVTQMGQEVILRCVPISNHLYFYWYRQILGQKVEFLVSFYNNEISEKSEIFDDQFSVERPDGSNFTLKIRSTKLEDSAMYFCASNLWRGEQYFGPGTRLTVT.

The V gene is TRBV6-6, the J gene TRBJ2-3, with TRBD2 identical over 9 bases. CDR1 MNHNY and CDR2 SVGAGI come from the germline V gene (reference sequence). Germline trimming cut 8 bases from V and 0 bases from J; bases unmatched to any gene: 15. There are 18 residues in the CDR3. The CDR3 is CASRPRAGGFTSTDTQYF. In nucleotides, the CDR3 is TGTGCCAGCCGTCCTCGAGCGGGGGGATTTACTAGCACAGATACGCAGTATTTT.

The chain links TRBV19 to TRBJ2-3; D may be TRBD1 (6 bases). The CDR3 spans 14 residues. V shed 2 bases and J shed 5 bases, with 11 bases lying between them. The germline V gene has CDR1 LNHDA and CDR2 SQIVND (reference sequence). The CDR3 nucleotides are TGTGCCAGTAGTATATTCCAGGGGAAAGATACGCAGTATTTT. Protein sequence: CASSIFQGKDTQYF.

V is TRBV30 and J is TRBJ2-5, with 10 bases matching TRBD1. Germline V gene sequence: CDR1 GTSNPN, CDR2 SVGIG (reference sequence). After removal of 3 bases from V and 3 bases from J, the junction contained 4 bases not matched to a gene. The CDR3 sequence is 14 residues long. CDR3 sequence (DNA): TGTGCCTGGAGAGGGGACAGGGGCGAAGAGACCCAGTACTTC. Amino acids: CAWRGDRGEETQYF.

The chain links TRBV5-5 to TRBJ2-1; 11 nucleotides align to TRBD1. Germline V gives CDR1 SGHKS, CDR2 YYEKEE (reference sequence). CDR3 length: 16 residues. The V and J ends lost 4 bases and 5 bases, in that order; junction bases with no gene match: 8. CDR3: CASSSWDRGVDNEQFF. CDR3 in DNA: TGTGCCAGCAGCAGTTGGGACAGGGGGGTTGACAATGAGCAGTTCTTC.

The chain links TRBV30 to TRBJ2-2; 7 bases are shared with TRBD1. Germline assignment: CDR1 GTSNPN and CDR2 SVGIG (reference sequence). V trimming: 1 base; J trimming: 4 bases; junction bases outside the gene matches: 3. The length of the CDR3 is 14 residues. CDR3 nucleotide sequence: TGTGCCTGGAGTGGGGACAGATTCACCGGGGAGCTGTTTTTT. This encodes CAWSGDRFTGELFF. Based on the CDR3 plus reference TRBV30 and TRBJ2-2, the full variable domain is SQTIHQWPATLVQPVGSPLSLECTVEGTSNPNLYWYRQAAGRGLQLLFYSVGIGQISSEVPQNLSASRPQDRQFILSSKKLLLSDSGFYLCAWSGDRFTGELFFGEGSRLTVL.

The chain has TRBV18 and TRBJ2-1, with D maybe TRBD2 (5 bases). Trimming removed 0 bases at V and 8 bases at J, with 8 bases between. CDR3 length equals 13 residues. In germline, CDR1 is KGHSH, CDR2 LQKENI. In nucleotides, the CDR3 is TGTGCCAGCTCACCACCGTCCGGGGATGAGCAGTTCTTC. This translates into CASSPPSGDEQFF.

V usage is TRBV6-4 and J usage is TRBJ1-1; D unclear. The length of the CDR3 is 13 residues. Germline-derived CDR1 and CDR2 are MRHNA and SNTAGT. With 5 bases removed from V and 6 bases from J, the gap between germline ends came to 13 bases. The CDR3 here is CASSQAPTSEAFF. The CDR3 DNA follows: TGTGCCAGCAGTCAGGCGCCGACCTCTGAAGCTTTCTTT.

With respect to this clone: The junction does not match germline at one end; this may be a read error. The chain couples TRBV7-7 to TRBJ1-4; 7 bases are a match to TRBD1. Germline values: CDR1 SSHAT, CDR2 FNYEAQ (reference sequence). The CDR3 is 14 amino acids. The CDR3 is CASSLGGLEEKLFF. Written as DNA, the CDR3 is TGTGCTAGCAGCTTAGGGGGCCTCGAGGAAAAACTGTTTTTT.